A selection of T cell receptor beta chains follows, all from one sample in a study of T-cell reconstitution after alpha-beta-depleted transplantation in children. In TCRdb, the PCR reads were re-called with MiXCR into one record per CDR3 protein. In the table there are a few hundred thousand distinct CDR3 sequences, around 15% of which are singletons. The sample was PBMCs, mostly from graft donor cells, taken 360 days after TCRalphabeta/CD19-depleted stem cell transplant. These receptors were collected from a boy younger than two who had a stem cell transplant for Wiskott-Aldrich syndrome, so the T cells may come from the graft donor. The conserved cysteine and the conserved F or W are not part of the CDR3 here. The D gene is left open where the match is weak. Rows may omit the clone size; those that give it use once, few, many or a size class.

length: 14
size: .
J: TRBJ2-7
D: TRBD2
V: TRBV11-2
CDR3: ASSLKWTRSGYEQY

length: 14
size: few
J: TRBJ2-5
D: .
V: TRBV20-1
CDR3: SAPVGGSPLQETQY

length: 12
size: .
J: TRBJ2-5
D: .
V: TRBV11-2
CDR3: ASSFRGGEETQY

length: 13
size: few
J: TRBJ2-2
D: .
V: TRBV11-3
CDR3: ASSFQRSFTGELF

length: 14
size: few
J: TRBJ2-1
D: .
V: TRBV9
CDR3: ASSVAAGSSYNEQF

length: 15
size: few
J: TRBJ2-5
D: .
V: TRBV5-1
CDR3: ASIKRYPASGQETQY

length: 11
size: few
J: TRBJ2-2
D: .
V: TRBV29-1
CDR3: SVLARGTGELF

length: 11
size: few
J: TRBJ1-1
D: .
V: TRBV12-3/TRBV12-4
CDR3: ASSSTANTEAF

length: 11
size: many
J: TRBJ2-7
D: .
V: TRBV25-1
CDR3: ASRAGTEYEQY

length: 12
size: .
J: TRBJ2-7
D: .
V: TRBV30
CDR3: AWSLPRETYEQY

length: 12
size: .
J: TRBJ2-2
D: .
V: TRBV29-1
CDR3: SVISSLGFGELF

length: 14
size: few
J: TRBJ2-3
D: .
V: TRBV10-1
CDR3: ASSESPGHTSDTQY

length: 11
size: .
J: TRBJ1-4
D: TRBD1
V: TRBV7-2
CDR3: ASSPSPGGKLF

length: 15
size: few
J: TRBJ2-1
D: TRBD2
V: TRBV24-1
CDR3: ATSDPSPSGTYNEQF

length: 13
size: .
J: TRBJ2-1
D: .
V: TRBV5-1
CDR3: ASSTLGAVSEEQF

length: 12
size: .
J: TRBJ2-7
D: TRBD1
V: TRBV12-3/TRBV12-4
CDR3: ASSPSTGMGEQY

length: 12
size: few
J: TRBJ2-7
D: .
V: TRBV20-1
CDR3: SARVPGRVYEQY

length: 10
size: .
J: TRBJ2-7
D: .
V: TRBV29-1
CDR3: SVVVNSSEQY

length: 14
size: few
J: TRBJ2-1
D: TRBD2
V: TRBV24-1
CDR3: ATSDQTGGTYNEQF

length: 10
size: .
J: TRBJ2-1
D: TRBD2
V: TRBV5-1
CDR3: ASSLLGGSGF

length: 12
size: few
J: TRBJ1-1
D: TRBD1
V: TRBV27
CDR3: ASSRQGKGTEAF

length: 12
size: .
J: TRBJ2-2
D: .
V: TRBV7-9
CDR3: ASSLIGSTGELF

length: 12
size: few
J: TRBJ2-7
D: .
V: TRBV10-3
CDR3: AISERLMDYEQY

length: 12
size: .
J: TRBJ2-7
D: TRBD1
V: TRBV5-1
CDR3: ASSQRQGRWEQY

length: 12
size: .
J: TRBJ2-3
D: TRBD2
V: TRBV20-1
CDR3: SAPSGGITDTQY

length: 13
size: few
J: TRBJ2-2
D: .
V: TRBV2
CDR3: ASSERSGDRGELF

length: 13
size: .
J: TRBJ2-2
D: TRBD2
V: TRBV4-2
CDR3: ASSPGGRKTGELF

length: 12
size: .
J: TRBJ2-2
D: .
V: TRBV6-2/TRBV6-3
CDR3: ASRRRGNTGELF

length: 17
size: .
J: TRBJ2-1
D: .
V: TRBV11-1
CDR3: ASSLGITGRLTPRNEQF

length: 10
size: few
J: TRBJ2-7
D: .
V: TRBV18
CDR3: ASSPKSYEQY

length: 14
size: few
J: TRBJ2-7
D: TRBD2
V: TRBV6-5
CDR3: ASGIQGGRAPYEQY

length: 14
size: few
J: TRBJ2-7
D: TRBD1
V: TRBV15
CDR3: ATSREMDRASYEQY